The present T cell receptor (beta chain) was sequenced within a study of naive and memory T cell subsets. Notes on the study in general: Clonotypes here are unpaired alpha or beta chain sequences. Over 95% of naive TCR sequences appeared only once after error correction, unlike memory subsets.

This clonotype has a count of ten or more. What it binds is unknown. Two oligonucleotides, mixed equimolar, formed the beta constant-region primer covering TRBC1 and TRBC2. TCRdb recomputed calls from the UMI-ligation and nested PCR reads with MiXCR, one row per CDR3 protein. Seen here are about 90,000 distinct CDR3 sequences, 7% observed once, and the top ten hold 1.6%. This CDR3 comprises 17 residues. The germline CDR1 and CDR2 sequences are KGHSH and LQKENI. V lost 0 bases, J lost 5 bases, and 17 bases lay in between. This sequence was found in a human donor in good health. Sequenced sample: central memory CD4+ T cells from blood. J is TRBJ2-1 and V is TRBV18; D assignment may be TRBD1 or TRBD2 (5 bases each). CDR3 amino acids: CASSPPGTLSPDNEQFF. CDR3 bases: TGTGCCAGCTCACCACCTGGGACCCTGAGCCCGGACAATGAGCAGTTCTTC.